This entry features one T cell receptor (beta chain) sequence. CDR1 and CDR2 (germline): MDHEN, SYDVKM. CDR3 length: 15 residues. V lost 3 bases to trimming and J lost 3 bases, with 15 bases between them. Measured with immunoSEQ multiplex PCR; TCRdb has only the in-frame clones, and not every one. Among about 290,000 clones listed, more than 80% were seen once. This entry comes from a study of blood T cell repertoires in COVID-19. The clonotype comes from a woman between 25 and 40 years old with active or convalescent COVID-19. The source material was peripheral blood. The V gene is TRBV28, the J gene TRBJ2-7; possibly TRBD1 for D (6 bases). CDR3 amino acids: CASSLTPTGRYEQYF. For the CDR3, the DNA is TGTGCCAGCAGTTTGACTCCAACAGGGCGCTACGAGCAGTACTTC.